A single T cell receptor beta chain is shown here with its context. No antigen is known for it. Within one base of it there is no much larger clone, and no base qualities were kept. The cohort was made up of 650 to 700 healthy bone marrow donors. Cohort members were all nominally healthy when sampled, although unrecorded immune exposures were likely present. The donor tested CMV seronegative, placing the donor among the approximately 400 seronegative members of the cohort. Each donor provided a peripheral blood sample, and peripheral blood mononuclear cells were used for TCR beta sequencing. Genomic DNA extraction from the blood cell samples was performed with the Qiagen DNeasy Blood Extraction Kit. Libraries were constructed by the immunoSEQ multiplex PCR assay. For the multiplex PCR, a mixture combining 60 forward primers for TCR Vbeta segments and 13 reverse primers for TCR Jbeta segments was used. The CDR3 region of rearranged TCR beta genes was amplified from genomic DNA with a multiplex PCR assay. Amplified TCR beta libraries were sequenced as 87-base-pair reads on the Illumina HiSeq System. Concerning the study's data processing: A later analysis counted about 80 million unique TCR beta chains across the 666 repertoires, and about 10 million of these chains were shared by at least two donors. Raw reads were error-corrected and collapsed into unique sequences with a nearest-neighbor algorithm that merged closely related sequences to remove PCR and sequencing errors. To assign V, D and J gene segments, CDR3 sequences were aligned to IMGT reference sequences. For a sequence to be retained, a match of at least six nucleotides was required to both a V gene segment and a J gene segment. A rearrangement counted as productive if the CDR3 had no stop codons and remained in frame with V and J, and every other rearrangement counted as non-productive. CDR3 was defined according to IMGT convention as the region running from the second conserved V-encoded cysteine to the conserved J-encoded phenylalanine. In an earlier analysis of 550 to 650 of the donors, sequences lacking an unambiguous match to a single V gene segment were excluded. An earlier analysis of about 600 of the donors called V segments functional above 56.7% productive rearrangements and segregating when the between-donor standard deviation exceeded 5%. A statistical classification framework was built to diagnose cytomegalovirus status from the catalog of TCR beta chain sequences. A later analysis assigned V and J genes by comparing TCR nucleotide sequences with IMGT/GENE-DB human TR gene sequences. The TCRdist pipeline was used in a later analysis to assign CDR3 sequences and most-parsimonious VDJ recombination scenarios. A later analysis defined each TCR beta chain by its CDR3 amino acid sequence plus V-gene family, and excluded reads lacking a unique V-gene family. As a way to deal with suspected cross-contamination and a sequencing artifact, a later analysis dropped approximately 570 nucleotide sequences that were highly shared and had low generation probability. A later analysis calculated a clonal expansion index for each public chain from normalized within-repertoire ranks of inferred template counts. A later analysis computed generation probabilities with a VDJ recombination model fitted to out-of-frame rearrangements, and checked the results against IGoR. A later analysis scored TCR-TCR, TCR-HLA and TCR-CMV co-occurrence with hypergeometric tests, applying a repertoire-size bias correction to TCR pairs. To estimate false discovery rates, a later analysis permuted the HLA or CMV assignments 20 times. In a later analysis, co-occurring TCRs were grouped using DBSCAN, and TCRdist sequence similarity was added for clustering within HLA-allele-positive subsets. For co-occurrence clustering, repertoires with fewer than 30,000 or more than 120,000 public chains were excluded, along with four or five repertoires with anomalous nucleotide sharing. This is the immuneACCESS table as TCRdb keeps it, with only in-frame sequences that have V and J called. A part of the clones is gone; compared with another copy, unresolved V genes explain less than half, and the rest is unexplained. V and J calls and clone size come straight from that table; D and trimming were deduced from the DNA. This sample is represented by 75,000 to 100,000 clones; roughly 80% of them were singletons. More than 3% of the sample belongs to the ten largest clones.

The sample belongs to a study of cytomegalovirus exposure and HLA in healthy donors (dated by TCRdb to the late 2010s). General notes on the study: An earlier analysis of some 600 of the donors reported 250 to 300 Gb of sequence data and some 110 million unique TCR beta sequences obtained from approximately 180 million T cells. An early release covering over 500 HLA-typed donors comprised about 320 gigabases of sequencing data and around 80 million unique TCR sequences. Among the roughly 400 genotyped donors, around 81% belonged to the genetic ancestry cluster associated with self-reported Caucasian donors. The study aimed to test whether signatures of past pathogen exposure could be identified by cataloging public T cell receptors. The study profiled the T cell repertoires of about 720 subjects by immunosequencing and related them to cytomegalovirus serostatus. Along with the 666-subject first cohort, a separate validation cohort of over a hundred different subjects was used. High-throughput TCR immunosequencing, statistical association of individual TCRs with disease status, and machine learning were combined to predict cytomegalovirus infection status. A later analysis re-examined previously published TCR beta repertoires from just over 650 donors and added high-resolution HLA genotyping to investigate patterns of TCR occurrence. Rather than drawing on any new phenotypic data, the later analysis identified candidate immune exposures from TCR beta sequences and the way those sequences occurred across donors. An earlier analysis of approximately 630 of the donors applied high-throughput TCR beta sequencing to assess whether each TCR beta V gene segment acted as functional or pseudogenic. Donor age, sex, ethnicity and CMV serostatus were compiled together with the repertoire data. Genome-wide SNP genotypes for about 55% of the roughly 670 donors were used in a later genetic analysis, which treated that subset as a discovery cohort. All discovery cohort repertoires had been generated using a single sequencing platform. HLA typing covered class I and class II loci at four-digit resolution. The number of donors typed differed by locus, with 629-630 for A, B, C, DRB1 and DQB1, 522 for DQA1, approximately 580 for DPA1, and approximately 470 for DPB1. A handful of DR-DQ haplotypes were handled as single units for association and clustering because linkage in the cohort was strong. Among roughly 370 genotyped donors of the cohort, an average of 235,054 unique TCR beta nucleotide sequences were sequenced per donor, 15% to 20% of them non-productive.

General findings and caveats noted by the study authors: According to a later genetic analysis, donors in an Asian-associated ancestry cluster had fewer N-insertions in productive TCRs than the approximately 650-donor mean. A cluster of highly shared sequence variants was judged likely to be a technical artifact of the sequencing pipeline. A further reported finding was that TCR beta sequences accurately predicted the HLA-A and HLA-B alleles for most subjects in the first cohort. In an earlier analysis of more than 500 of the donors, most TCR beta V segments appeared in productive rearrangements about 87% or about 30% of the time, broadly matching IMGT annotations. Only TCR beta chains were sequenced in this cohort, and the absence of alpha or paired-chain data limited detectable features. In a later analysis, TCR association rates were found to vary across HLA loci, with the most associated TCRs seen for DRB1 alleles and the fewest for HLA-C alleles. Most TCR sequences were seen in very few donors, while some public TCRs were found in many individuals. Linkage disequilibrium might explain the correlated functional status among segregating V segments, but an unknown experimental factor could not be ruled out. Compared with equally common non-associated chains, HLA-associated TCR beta chains in a later analysis were more clonally expanded and had lower generation probabilities. A few of the identified cytomegalovirus-associated TCR beta chains were confirmed in vitro to be specific for cytomegalovirus antigens. The authors suggested that the approach could potentially be generalized to other disease states and immunological phenotypes. According to a later analysis, most CMV-associated TCR beta chains appeared to be HLA-restricted, and the HLA associations seemed to be driven largely by CMV exposure. A later genetic analysis associated a missense DCLRE1C variant with V-gene and J-gene trimming of TCR beta chains, and an independent cohort replicated the association. In a later analysis, several top co-occurrence clusters were reported to appear linked to parvovirus B19, influenza, CMV and Epstein-Barr virus. The study listed 170 or so TCR beta chains as associated with cytomegalovirus. Cytomegalovirus status was reported to be diagnosed by the classifier with high specificity and sensitivity in both the original and validation cohorts. Immune exposure information for the cohort was limited to CMV serostatus. Over 15 rarely observed V segments, including chromosome 9 orphons, were excluded from the earlier analysis of several hundred of the donors because counts were too low. Roughly uniform sequencing depth across donors was assumed in presence/absence analyses, although this assumption may not hold. When HLA alleles, especially DR and DQ, strongly co-occurred, attributing TCR associations to individual alleles was difficult. HLA typing was unavailable for some donors at each locus, so association tests used only the typed subset. At a false discovery rate of 0.05, a later analysis linked under 20,000 TCR beta sequences to specific HLA alleles.

This clonotype was obtained from a man aged 40-49 years in good health and CMV-seronegative. The sequencing sample was made of PBMCs.

The DNA is as follows: TGTGCCAGTAGTATAACCGCCAGGGGCCGAAGTGCTAGCAATCAGCCCCAGCATTTT. It codes for CASSITARGRSASNQPQHF. The chain joins TRBV19 to TRBJ1-5; perhaps TRBD1 is the D gene, with 6 bases matching. Cut back by 2 bases and 0 bases, the V and J ends lie 20 bases apart. The CDR3 numbers 19 residues from cysteine through phenylalanine. Only the CDR3 region is kept as DNA, spanning 57 bases read in frame from base 1. CDR1 and CDR2, looked up from the germline V gene (reference sequence), are LNHDA and SQIVND.